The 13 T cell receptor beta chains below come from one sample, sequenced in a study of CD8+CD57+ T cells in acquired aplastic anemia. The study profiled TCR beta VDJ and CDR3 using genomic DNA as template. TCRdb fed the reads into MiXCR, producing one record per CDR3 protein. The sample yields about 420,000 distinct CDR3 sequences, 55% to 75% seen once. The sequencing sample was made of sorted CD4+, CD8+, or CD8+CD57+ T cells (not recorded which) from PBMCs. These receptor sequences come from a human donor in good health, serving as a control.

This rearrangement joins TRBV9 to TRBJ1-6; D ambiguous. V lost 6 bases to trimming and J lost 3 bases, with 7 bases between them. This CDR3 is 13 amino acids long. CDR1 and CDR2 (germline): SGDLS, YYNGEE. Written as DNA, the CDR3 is TGTGCCAGCAATGGACTCTATAATTCACCCCTCCACTTT. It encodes CASNGLYNSPLHF. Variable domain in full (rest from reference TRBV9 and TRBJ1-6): DSGVTQTPKHLITATGQRVTLRCSPRSGDLSVYWYQQSLDQGLQFLIQYYNGEERAKGNILERFSAQQFPDLHSELNLSSLELGDSALYFCASNGLYNSPLHFGNGTRLTVT.

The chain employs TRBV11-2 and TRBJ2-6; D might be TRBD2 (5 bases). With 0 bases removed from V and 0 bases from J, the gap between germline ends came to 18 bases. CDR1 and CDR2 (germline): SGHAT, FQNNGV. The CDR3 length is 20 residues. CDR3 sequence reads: CASSLEPDGISRSGANVLTF. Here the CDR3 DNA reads TGTGCCAGCAGCTTAGAGCCGGACGGGATCTCGCGCTCTGGGGCCAACGTCCTGACTTTC.

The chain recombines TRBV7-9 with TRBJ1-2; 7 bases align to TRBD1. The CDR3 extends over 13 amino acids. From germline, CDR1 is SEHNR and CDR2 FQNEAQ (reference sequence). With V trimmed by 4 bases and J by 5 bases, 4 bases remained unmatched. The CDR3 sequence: CASSWDSGYGYTF. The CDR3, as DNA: TGTGCCAGCAGCTGGGACAGCGGATATGGCTACACCTTC.

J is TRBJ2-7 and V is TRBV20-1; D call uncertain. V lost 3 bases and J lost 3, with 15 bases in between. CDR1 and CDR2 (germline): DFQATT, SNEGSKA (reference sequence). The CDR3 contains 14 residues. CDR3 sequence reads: CSASPGPDGYEQYF. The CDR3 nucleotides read TGCAGTGCTAGTCCCGGACCGGATGGCTACGAGCAGTACTTC.

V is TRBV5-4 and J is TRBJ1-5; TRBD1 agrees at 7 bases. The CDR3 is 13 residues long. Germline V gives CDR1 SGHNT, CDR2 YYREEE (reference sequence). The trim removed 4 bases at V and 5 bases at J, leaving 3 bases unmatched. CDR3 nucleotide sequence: TGTGCCAGCAGCCCTGGGACAGATCAGCCCCAGCATTTT. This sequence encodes CASSPGTDQPQHF.

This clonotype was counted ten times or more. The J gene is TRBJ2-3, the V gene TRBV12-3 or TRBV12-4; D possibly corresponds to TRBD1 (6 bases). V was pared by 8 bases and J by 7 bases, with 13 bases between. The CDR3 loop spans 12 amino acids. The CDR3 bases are TGTGCCAGCGGGAACAGGGTTTATACGCAGTATTTT. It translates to CASGNRVYTQYF.

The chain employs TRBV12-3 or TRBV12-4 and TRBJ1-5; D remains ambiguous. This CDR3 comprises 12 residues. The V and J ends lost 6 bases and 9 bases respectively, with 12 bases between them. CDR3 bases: TGTGCCAGCAGCACGTATATCGGGCCCCAGCATTTT. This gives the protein CASSTYIGPQHF.

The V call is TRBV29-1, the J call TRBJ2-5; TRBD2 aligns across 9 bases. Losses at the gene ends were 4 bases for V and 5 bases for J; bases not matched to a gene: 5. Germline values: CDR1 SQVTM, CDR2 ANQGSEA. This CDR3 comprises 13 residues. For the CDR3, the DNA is TGCAGCGTTGGGGAAAGCGGGGGGGAGACCCAGTACTTC. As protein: CSVGESGGETQYF.

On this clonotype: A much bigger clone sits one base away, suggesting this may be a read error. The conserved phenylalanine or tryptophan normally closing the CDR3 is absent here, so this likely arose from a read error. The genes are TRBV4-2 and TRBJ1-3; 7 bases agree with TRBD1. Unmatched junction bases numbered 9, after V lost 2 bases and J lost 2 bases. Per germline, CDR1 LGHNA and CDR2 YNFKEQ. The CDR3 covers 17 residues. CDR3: CASSQQLRQGAGNTIYL. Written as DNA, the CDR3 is TGTGCCAGCAGCCAACAACTCCGACAGGGTGCTGGAAACACCATATATCTT.

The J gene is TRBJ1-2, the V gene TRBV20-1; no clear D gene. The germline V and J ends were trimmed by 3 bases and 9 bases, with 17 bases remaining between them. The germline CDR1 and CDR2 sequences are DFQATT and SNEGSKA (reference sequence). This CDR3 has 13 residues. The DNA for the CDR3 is TGCAGTGCTAGGGCGGATCAAGAGACCCGCTACACCTTC. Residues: CSARADQETRYTF.

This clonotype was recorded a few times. CDR3 nucleotides: TGCAGTGCCGGGACTAGCTCCTACAATGAGCAGTTCTTC. It yields the protein CSAGTSSYNEQFF. The V gene is TRBV29-1, the J gene TRBJ2-1; 8 bases map to TRBD2. The CDR3 contains 13 residues. Germline CDR1 and CDR2: SQVTM and ANQGSEA.

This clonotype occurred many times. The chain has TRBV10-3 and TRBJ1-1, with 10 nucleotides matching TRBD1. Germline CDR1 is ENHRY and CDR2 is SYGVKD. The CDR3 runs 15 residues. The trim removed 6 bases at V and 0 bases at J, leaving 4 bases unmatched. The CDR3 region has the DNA TGTGCCATCAGCTCGGGACAGGGGATGAACACTGAAGCTTTCTTT. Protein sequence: CAISSGQGMNTEAFF.

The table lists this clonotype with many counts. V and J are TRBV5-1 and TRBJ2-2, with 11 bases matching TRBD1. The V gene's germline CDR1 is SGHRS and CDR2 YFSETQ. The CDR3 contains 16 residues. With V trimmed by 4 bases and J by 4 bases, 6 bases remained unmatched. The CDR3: CASSRTGGAGTGELFF. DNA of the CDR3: TGCGCCAGCAGCAGGACAGGGGGCGCGGGCACCGGGGAGCTGTTTTTT.